Listed below are T cell receptor beta chains from one sample, sequenced in a study of T cells in localized non-small cell lung cancer. Assay used: immunoSEQ multiplex PCR; TCRdb lists only in-frame clones, some missing. Of a few thousand clones in the sample, 25% to 35% were seen once. Sequenced material: lung tumor tissue, taken before any cancer treatment. The receptors here all came from a woman aged 35-75 years with stage III lung adenocarcinoma. The CDR3 runs from the conserved cysteine through the conserved F or W. The D gene is left open where the match is weak. Only part of the rows carry a size: once, few, many, or a class if the clone is expanded.

v_gene: TRBV29-1
j_gene: TRBJ1-1
abundance: .
d_gene: .
CDR3nt: TGCAGCGTTCGGACGGGGAACACTGAAGCTTTCTTT
CDR3aa: CSVRTGNTEAFF

v_gene: TRBV28
j_gene: TRBJ1-6
abundance: .
d_gene: .
CDR3nt: TGTGCCAGCAGGGAGGTATTGGCTAATTCACCCCTCCACTTT
CDR3aa: CASREVLANSPLHF

v_gene: TRBV11-3
j_gene: TRBJ2-5
abundance: .
d_gene: TRBD2
CDR3nt: TGTGCCAGCAGCTTAGAAGTACTAGCGGGAGGGCCGGGGGAGACCCAGTACTTC
CDR3aa: CASSLEVLAGGPGETQYF

v_gene: TRBV11-3
j_gene: TRBJ2-1
abundance: few
d_gene: TRBD2
CDR3nt: TGTGCCAGCAGCCTTAGCGGGGACTACAATGAGCAGTTCTTC
CDR3aa: CASSLSGDYNEQFF

v_gene: TRBV28
j_gene: TRBJ1-1
abundance: few
d_gene: .
CDR3nt: TGTGCCAGCAGACCTTGGGTCATAAGTTGGAACACTGAAGCTTTCTTT
CDR3aa: CASRPWVISWNTEAFF

v_gene: TRBV2
j_gene: TRBJ2-3
abundance: .
d_gene: TRBD2
CDR3nt: TGTGCCAGCAGTAAGAGCGGGAGTCGTACAGATACGCAGTATTTT
CDR3aa: CASSKSGSRTDTQYF

v_gene: TRBV12-5
j_gene: TRBJ2-5
abundance: .
d_gene: .
CDR3nt: TGTGCTAGTGGTTTGGGGACATCAACGTATGGGGAGACCCAGTACTTC
CDR3aa: CASGLGTSTYGETQYF

v_gene: TRBV11-3
j_gene: TRBJ2-2
abundance: few
d_gene: TRBD2
CDR3nt: TGTGCCAGCAGCTTAGGGACTAGCGGGGCCTCGAACACCGGGGAGCTGTTTTTT
CDR3aa: CASSLGTSGASNTGELFF

v_gene: TRBV15
j_gene: TRBJ2-5
abundance: few
d_gene: .
CDR3nt: TGTGCCACCAGCGGAAGTCGGGAGATCAGGAGGCAAGAGACCCAGTACTTC
CDR3aa: CATSGSREIRRQETQYF

v_gene: TRBV29-1
j_gene: TRBJ2-3
abundance: .
d_gene: .
CDR3nt: TGCAGCGGCTGCCCTAGTTCGGGAGATACGCAGTATTTT
CDR3aa: CSGCPSSGDTQYF

v_gene: TRBV15
j_gene: TRBJ1-4
abundance: .
d_gene: .
CDR3nt: TGTGCCACCAGCCCCCAGGGGAGGAGGGCAACTAATGAAAAACTGTTTTTT
CDR3aa: CATSPQGRRATNEKLFF

v_gene: TRBV11-3
j_gene: TRBJ1-1
abundance: .
d_gene: .
CDR3nt: TGTGCCAGCAGCTTAAGACAGAACAAGAACACTGAAGCTTTCTTT
CDR3aa: CASSLRQNKNTEAFF

v_gene: TRBV6-8
j_gene: TRBJ1-2
abundance: .
d_gene: .
CDR3nt: TGTGCCAGCAGTTACGGGCCAGGAGATGGCTACACCTTC
CDR3aa: CASSYGPGDGYTF